This TCR beta chain was observed in a study of blood T cells in healthy people across ages. For the study at large: About one barcoded beta molecule was captured per two T cells (by template switching).

Using a J-beta primer mix together with a sample-barcoded 5' primer, a second PCR was run for roughly 7 to 11 cycles. TCRdb fed the 5' RACE reads into MiXCR, producing one record per CDR3 protein. Of under 800,000 distinct CDR3 sequences in the sample, under 25% were seen once. Donors ranged from about 6 to 90 years old and were healthy Caucasians in Russia. Extraction yielded at least 6 micrograms of total RNA per sample. Trimming shortened V by 2 bases and J by 7 bases, and 15 bases separated the two germline ends. The germline V gene has CDR1 LGHNA and CDR2 YSLEER. The CDR3 sequence is 16 residues long.

The chain links TRBV4-3 to TRBJ1-6, with D maybe TRBD1 (6 bases). Sequenced input: blood. This TCR derives from an older man in good health. In nucleotides, the CDR3 is TGCGCCAGCAGCCAATCTCTGGGGGCTACGAATTCACCCCTCCACTTT. Translating gives CASSQSLGATNSPLHF.